Listed below are T cell receptor beta chains from one sample, sequenced in a study of blood T cell repertoires in COVID-19. Clones were read by immunoSEQ multiplex PCR, and TCRdb kept only the in-frame ones, dropping some. The table lists approximately 100,000 clones, roughly four fifths of them singletons. Sequencing was performed on peripheral blood. The receptors shown here come from a man aged 60 to 75 with acute or convalescent COVID-19. Both conserved end residues are part of each CDR3. D genes are given only for firm matches. Size values are once, few and many counts, or a class for expanded clones, and some rows have none.

v_gene: TRBV5-6
d_gene: TRBD1
j_gene: TRBJ1-4
len: 19
abundance: -
CDR3aa: CASSLPIGGTGGANEKLFF
CDR3nt: TGTGCCAGCAGCTTGCCTATTGGTGGGACAGGGGGCGCGAATGAAAAACTGTTTTTT

v_gene: TRBV3-1/TRBV3-2
d_gene: -
j_gene: TRBJ2-7
len: 13
abundance: -
CDR3aa: CASSQTVAYEQYF
CDR3nt: TGTGCCAGCAGCCAGACAGTAGCCTACGAGCAGTACTTC

v_gene: TRBV3-1/TRBV3-2
d_gene: -
j_gene: TRBJ2-3
len: 14
abundance: -
CDR3aa: CASSRDHYVYTQYF
CDR3nt: TGTGCCAGCAGCCGCGATCATTACGTATATACGCAGTATTTT

v_gene: TRBV9
d_gene: -
j_gene: TRBJ1-2
len: 13
abundance: -
CDR3aa: CASSETGTDGYTF
CDR3nt: TGTGCCAGCAGCGAGACGGGTACGGATGGCTACACCTTC

v_gene: TRBV2
d_gene: -
j_gene: TRBJ2-5
len: 15
abundance: -
CDR3aa: CASSEDYRGKETQYF
CDR3nt: TGTGCCAGCAGTGAAGACTACCGGGGGAAAGAGACCCAGTACTTC

v_gene: TRBV2
d_gene: TRBD1
j_gene: TRBJ1-2
len: 14
abundance: -
CDR3aa: CASSTTGGPSGYTF
CDR3nt: TGTGCCAGCAGCACCACAGGGGGCCCAAGTGGCTACACCTTC

v_gene: TRBV18
d_gene: TRBD1
j_gene: TRBJ2-5
len: 14
abundance: -
CDR3aa: CASSPWTGEETQYF
CDR3nt: TGTGCCAGCTCACCCTGGACAGGAGAAGAGACCCAGTACTTC

v_gene: TRBV2
d_gene: -
j_gene: TRBJ1-5
len: 16
abundance: few
CDR3aa: CASSVYGGSEGQPQHF
CDR3nt: TGTGCCAGCAGTGTTTATGGCGGAAGCGAAGGTCAGCCCCAGCATTTT

v_gene: TRBV7-2
d_gene: -
j_gene: TRBJ2-3
len: 12
abundance: -
CDR3aa: CASSENTDTQYF
CDR3nt: TGTGCCAGCAGCGAGAATACAGATACGCAGTATTTT

v_gene: TRBV9
d_gene: -
j_gene: TRBJ2-2
len: 15
abundance: -
CDR3aa: CASSDRTTNTGELFF
CDR3nt: TGTGCCAGCAGCGACCGGACTACAAACACCGGGGAGCTGTTTTTT

v_gene: TRBV5-4
d_gene: -
j_gene: TRBJ2-1
len: 14
abundance: -
CDR3aa: CASSLEGSYNEQFF
CDR3nt: TGTGCCAGCAGCTTGGAGGGGTCCTACAATGAGCAGTTCTTC

v_gene: TRBV6-1
d_gene: TRBD2
j_gene: TRBJ2-7
len: 15
abundance: -
CDR3aa: CASSDATSGAYEQYF
CDR3nt: TGTGCCAGCAGTGACGCGACTAGCGGGGCCTACGAGCAGTACTTC

v_gene: TRBV5-6
d_gene: -
j_gene: TRBJ1-1
len: 13
abundance: -
CDR3aa: CASSLRGSPEAFF
CDR3nt: TGTGCCAGCAGCTTGCGAGGTTCCCCTGAAGCTTTCTTT

v_gene: TRBV7-9
d_gene: TRBD1
j_gene: TRBJ1-6
len: 14
abundance: -
CDR3aa: CASSPGTENSPLHF
CDR3nt: TGTGCCAGCAGCCCGGGGACAGAGAATTCACCCCTCCACTTT

v_gene: TRBV6-5
d_gene: -
j_gene: TRBJ2-1
len: 13
abundance: -
CDR3aa: CASSSGYYNEQFF
CDR3nt: TGTGCCAGCAGTTCAGGGTACTACAATGAGCAGTTCTTC

v_gene: TRBV19
d_gene: TRBD2
j_gene: TRBJ2-7
len: 16
abundance: -
CDR3aa: CASSQPSGKGAYEQYF
CDR3nt: TGTGCCAGTAGTCAACCTAGCGGGAAGGGGGCCTACGAGCAGTACTTC

v_gene: TRBV5-1
d_gene: -
j_gene: TRBJ2-5
len: 12
abundance: -
CDR3aa: CASQRGEETQYF
CDR3nt: TGCGCCAGCCAACGGGGAGAAGAGACCCAGTACTTC

v_gene: TRBV7-2
d_gene: -
j_gene: TRBJ1-1
len: 14
abundance: -
CDR3aa: CASSLSAIDTEAFF
CDR3nt: TGTGCCAGCAGCTTATCAGCGATCGACACTGAAGCTTTCTTT

v_gene: TRBV7-2
d_gene: TRBD1
j_gene: TRBJ2-1
len: 15
abundance: once
CDR3aa: CASSSQQGGYNEQFF
CDR3nt: TGTGCCAGCAGCTCACAACAGGGGGGCTACAATGAGCAGTTCTTC

v_gene: TRBV6-5
d_gene: -
j_gene: TRBJ1-6
len: 15
abundance: -
CDR3aa: CASSPGFRGSSPLHF
CDR3nt: TGTGCCAGCAGCCCGGGGTTCCGGGGAAGCTCACCCCTCCACTTT

v_gene: TRBV19
d_gene: -
j_gene: TRBJ2-7
len: 16
abundance: -
CDR3aa: CASSIDTGGTAYEQYF
CDR3nt: TGTGCCAGTAGTATAGATACCGGCGGCACCGCCTACGAGCAGTACTTC

v_gene: TRBV30
d_gene: TRBD1
j_gene: TRBJ2-5
len: 15
abundance: once
CDR3aa: CAWSFGQGARETQYF
CDR3nt: TGTGCCTGGAGCTTCGGACAGGGCGCACGAGAGACCCAGTACTTC

v_gene: TRBV9
d_gene: TRBD1
j_gene: TRBJ2-7
len: 15
abundance: once
CDR3aa: CASSVGGQGSYEQYF
CDR3nt: TGTGCCAGCAGCGTAGGTGGACAGGGATCCTACGAGCAGTACTTC